Given below is one T cell receptor beta chain in context. Only in-frame clones appear in the TCRdb table, and some are missing; sequencing was by immunoSEQ multiplex PCR. This sample has 25,000 to 35,000 clones, with over 90% found just once. The data are from a study of blood T cell repertoires in COVID-19. The V and J ends lost 5 bases and 3 bases respectively, with 16 bases between them. The V gene's germline CDR1 is MDHEN and CDR2 SYDVKM. The CDR3 loop spans 15 amino acids. The clonotype comes from a human donor in a cohort sampled during active COVID-19. The chain is built from TRBV28 and TRBJ2-5; D possibly corresponds to TRBD1 (7 bases). The specimen was peripheral blood. CDR3 sequence reads: CASSPRGQGEETQYF. Here the CDR3 DNA reads TGTGCCAGCAGTCCCCGGGGGCAGGGGGAAGAGACCCAGTACTTC.